This TCR beta chain was identified in a study of human CD4 T cells and Enterobacteriaceae. Deep-level sequencing, detecting one cell in 200,000, covered ex vivo memory CD4+. Method: immunoSEQ multiplex PCR; TCRdb's copy keeps in-frame clones and lacks some. The sample records approximately 26,000 clones, 70% to 90% being singletons. This CDR3 has 14 amino acids. Germline-derived CDR1 and CDR2 are SGHRS and YFSETQ. After removal of 4 bases from V and 7 bases from J, the junction contained 11 bases not matched to a gene. Sorting took every CD4+ cell except CD45RA+CCR7+CD95- naive cells, reaching over 95% purity. Positive selection with CD4 and CD14 microbeads isolated CD4+ T cells and monocytes.

The chain recombines TRBV5-1 with TRBJ2-7, with 7 bases identical to TRBD1. The clonotype comes from a human donor in good health. Sample: memory CD4+ T cells from blood. CDR3 in DNA: TGCGCCAGCAGCGTGGACAGGCCTTGGGAGGAGCAGTACTTC. Translated: CASSVDRPWEEQYF.